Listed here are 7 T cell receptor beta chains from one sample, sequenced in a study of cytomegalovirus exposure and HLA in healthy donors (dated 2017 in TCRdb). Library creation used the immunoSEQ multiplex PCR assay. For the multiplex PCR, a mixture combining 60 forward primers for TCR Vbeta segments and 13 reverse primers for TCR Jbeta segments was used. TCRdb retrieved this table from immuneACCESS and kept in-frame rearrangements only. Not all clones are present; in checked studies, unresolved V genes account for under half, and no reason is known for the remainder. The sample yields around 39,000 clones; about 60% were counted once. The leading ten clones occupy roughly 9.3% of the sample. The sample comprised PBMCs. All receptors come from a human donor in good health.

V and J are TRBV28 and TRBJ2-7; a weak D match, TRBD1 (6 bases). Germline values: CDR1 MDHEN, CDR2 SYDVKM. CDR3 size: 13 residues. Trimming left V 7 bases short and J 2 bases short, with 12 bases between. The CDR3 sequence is CASISTGTYEQYF. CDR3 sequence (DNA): TGTGCCAGCATTTCGACAGGTACCTACGAGCAGTACTTC.

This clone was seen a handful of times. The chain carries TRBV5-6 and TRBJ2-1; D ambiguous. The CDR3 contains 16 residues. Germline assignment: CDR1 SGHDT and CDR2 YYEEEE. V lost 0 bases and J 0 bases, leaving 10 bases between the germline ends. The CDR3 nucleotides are TGTGCCAGCAGCTTGGACTCATGGAGCTCCTACAATGAGCAGTTCTTC. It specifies CASSLDSWSSYNEQFF.

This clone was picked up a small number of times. The CDR3 protein is CASSVTGGGYTF. The CDR3 region has the DNA TGTGCCAGCAGCGTAACCGGGGGTGGCTACACCTTC. This sequence joins TRBV9 and TRBJ1-2, with D possibly TRBD1 on 5 matching bases. The V gene lost 1 base and the J gene lost 7 bases, with 8 bases spanning the gap. CDR3 length equals 12 residues. CDR1 is SGDLS, CDR2 YYNGEE, per germline.

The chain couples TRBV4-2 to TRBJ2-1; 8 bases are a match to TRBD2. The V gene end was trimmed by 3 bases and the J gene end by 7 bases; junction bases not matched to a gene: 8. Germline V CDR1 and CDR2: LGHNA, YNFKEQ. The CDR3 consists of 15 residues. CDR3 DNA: TGTGCCAGCAGCCAGGAACCGGGACTAGAGAATGAGCAGTTCTTC. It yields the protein CASSQEPGLENEQFF.

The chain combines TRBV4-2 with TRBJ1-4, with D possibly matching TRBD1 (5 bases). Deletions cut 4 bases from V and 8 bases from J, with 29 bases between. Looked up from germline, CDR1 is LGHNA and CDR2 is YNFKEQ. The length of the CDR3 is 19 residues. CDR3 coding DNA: TGTGCCAGCAGCCCGATAAGGGGAGGGCAGGGAGTCTTCGGGGAAAAACTGTTTTTT. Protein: CASSPIRGGQGVFGEKLFF.

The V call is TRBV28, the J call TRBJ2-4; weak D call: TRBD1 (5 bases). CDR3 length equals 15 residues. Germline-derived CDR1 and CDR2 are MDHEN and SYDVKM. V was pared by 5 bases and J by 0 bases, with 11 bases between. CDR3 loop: CASSRRGLAKNIQYF. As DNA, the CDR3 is TGTGCCAGCAGTCGTAGGGGTTTAGCCAAAAACATTCAGTACTTC.

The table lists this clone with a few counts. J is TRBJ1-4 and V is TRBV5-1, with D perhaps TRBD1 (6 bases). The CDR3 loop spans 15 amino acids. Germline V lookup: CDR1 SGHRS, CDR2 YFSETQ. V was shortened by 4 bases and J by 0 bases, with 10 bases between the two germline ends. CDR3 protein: CASSARTATNEKLFF. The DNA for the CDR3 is TGCGCCAGCAGCGCCAGGACAGCAACTAATGAAAAACTGTTTTTT.